Presented here are 16 T cell receptor beta chains from one specimen sequenced in a study of T cell changes during pregnancy in multiple sclerosis. Only in-frame clones appear in the TCRdb table, and some are missing; sequencing was by immunoSEQ multiplex PCR. The sample lists about 92,000 clones, around 90% occurring once. The sample in question was peripheral blood, obtained in the first trimester of pregnancy. These receptors were collected from a female donor with multiple sclerosis, enrolled in a pregnancy study.

The chain combines TRBV7-9 with TRBJ1-5, with 9 bases fitting TRBD1. CDR1 is SEHNR, CDR2 FQNEAQ, per germline (reference sequence). The CDR3 totals 16 residues. The V gene end was trimmed by 4 bases and the J gene end by 4 bases; junction bases not matched to a gene: 8. CDR3 protein: CASSSTGQGRNQPQHF. CDR3 nucleotide sequence: TGTGCCAGCAGCTCAACAGGACAGGGGAGGAATCAGCCCCAGCATTTT.

CDR3 sequence (DNA): TGTGCCAGCAGCAAAGCCACAGGTTTCACAGATACGCAGTATTTT. Translating gives CASSKATGFTDTQYF. The chain combines TRBV11-3 with TRBJ2-3; D is perhaps TRBD1 (5 bases). The CDR3 contains 15 residues. V lost 5 bases and J lost 2, with 14 bases in between. Germline V CDR1 and CDR2: SGHNT, YENEEA.

The chain has TRBV28 and TRBJ1-1, with 7 bases lining up with TRBD1. Looked up from germline, CDR1 is MDHEN and CDR2 is SYDVKM. CDR3 size: 15 residues. Losses at the gene ends were 2 bases for V and 5 bases for J; bases not matched to a gene: 8. CDR3: CASSLQGAGGTEAFF. CDR3 nucleotides: TGTGCCAGCAGTTTACAGGGCGCAGGGGGGACTGAAGCTTTCTTT.

V usage is TRBV5-1 and J usage is TRBJ1-1; 7 bases match TRBD1. The CDR3 runs to 15 residues. Germline values: CDR1 SGHRS, CDR2 YFSETQ. V shed 2 bases, J shed 1 base, and the junction held 5 bases outside the gene matches. CDR3 protein: CASSLGDRSNTEAFF. CDR3 DNA: TGCGCCAGCAGCTTAGGGGACAGATCGAACACTGAAGCTTTCTTT.

This chain joins TRBV18 and TRBJ2-7, with TRBD2 matching over 7 bases. CDR1 KGHSH and CDR2 LQKENI come from the germline V gene. The CDR3 loop spans 14 amino acids. Trimming at V came to 3 bases and at J to 2 bases, leaving 4 bases not matched to a gene. CDR3 protein: CASSPAAGAYEQYF. CDR3 DNA: TGTGCCAGCTCACCCGCCGCGGGAGCCTACGAGCAGTACTTC.

J is TRBJ1-4 and V is TRBV5-1; D unclear. The CDR3 sequence is 13 residues long. Per germline, CDR1 SGHRS and CDR2 YFSETQ. Trimming removed 0 bases from V and 10 bases from J, with 10 bases in between. DNA for the CDR3: TGCGCCAGCAGCTTGGGTCCTGAGGGAAAACTGTTTTTT. Translation: CASSLGPEGKLFF.

The chain employs TRBV7-8 and TRBJ2-7; D is possibly TRBD2 (6 bases). The CDR3 consists of 13 residues. Trimming stripped 5 bases from V and 1 base from J, with 9 bases between. Germline V gives CDR1 SGHVS, CDR2 FQNEAQ. In DNA, the CDR3 is TGTGCCAGCAGCCGGGGGTTATCCTACGAGCAGTACTTC. Residues: CASSRGLSYEQYF.

The chain recombines TRBV27 with TRBJ2-1; TRBD1 matches 8 bases. Germline CDR1 reads MNHEY; CDR2 reads SMNVEV (reference sequence). After removal of 6 bases from V and 3 bases from J, the junction contained 13 bases not matched to a gene. This CDR3 is built from 17 residues. CDR3 protein: CASRSGGPMTNYNEQFF. CDR3 bases: TGTGCCAGCAGGTCAGGGGGCCCTATGACTAACTACAATGAGCAGTTCTTC.

This chain connects TRBV5-1 to TRBJ2-3, with a tentative D call TRBD2 (5 bases). CDR1 SGHRS and CDR2 YFSETQ come from the germline V gene. V was clipped by 5 bases and J by 1 base, with 11 bases between them. The CDR3 runs 14 residues. CDR3: CASSRRTGTDTQYF. CDR3 in DNA: TGCGCCAGCAGTCGTCGGACTGGCACAGATACGCAGTATTTT.

This clone was seen at least ten times. The V call is TRBV2, the J call TRBJ1-4, with TRBD1 as a possible D gene (6 bases). CDR1 and CDR2 from the germline V gene are SNHLY and FYNNEI. This CDR3 region has 16 residues. Trimming took off 7 bases at V and 0 bases at J, with 15 bases between the two ends. CDR3 nucleotides: TGTGCCAGCAACGATAGGGGGGGAGCAACTAATGAAAAACTGTTTTTT. The encoded protein is CASNDRGGATNEKLFF.

The chain recombines TRBV5-6 with TRBJ2-3, with D possibly being TRBD2 (6 bases). CDR1 is SGHDT, CDR2 YYEEEE, per germline. This CDR3 has 14 residues. Deletions cut 1 base from V and 4 bases from J, with 10 bases between. CDR3 sequence: CASSLFGGADTQYF. The CDR3, as DNA: TGTGCCAGCAGCTTGTTCGGGGGTGCAGATACGCAGTATTTT.

The chain links TRBV7-6 to TRBJ1-1; D may be TRBD1 (5 bases). The CDR3 runs to 13 residues. The ends were cut back, 1 base at V and 4 bases at J, with 7 bases in the middle. Germline lookup yields CDR1 SGHVS and CDR2 FNYEAQ. CDR3 DNA: TGTGCCAGCAGCTTAGGCGGGGCCACTGAAGCTTTCTTT. Its translation: CASSLGGATEAFF.

V is TRBV5-1 and J is TRBJ2-1; a possible D gene is TRBD1 (5 bases). Between the trimmed V and J ends, which lost 2 bases and 2 bases, there was a span of 11 bases. Germline V gene sequence: CDR1 SGHRS, CDR2 YFSETQ. This CDR3 spans 15 amino acids. The CDR3 here is CASSFDPGTYNEQFF. CDR3 DNA: TGCGCCAGCAGCTTTGACCCAGGGACCTACAATGAGCAGTTCTTC.

The genes are TRBV11-2 and TRBJ2-7, with D possibly being TRBD1 (5 bases). The CDR3 is 12 amino acids. V was shortened by 4 bases and J by 6 bases, with 10 bases between the two germline ends. Germline V CDR1 and CDR2: SGHAT, FQNNGV. This CDR3 is CASSSGPLEQYF. CDR3 coding DNA: TGTGCCAGCAGCTCAGGGCCCCTCGAGCAGTACTTC. The entire variable domain, with the rest obtained from reference TRBV11-2 and TRBJ2-7, is as follows: EAGVAQSPRYKIIEKRQSVAFWCNPISGHATLYWYQQILGQGPKLLIQFQNNGVVDDSQLPKDRFSAERLKGVDSTLKIQPAKLEDSAVYLCASSSGPLEQYFGPGTRLTVT.

The chain combines TRBV30 with TRBJ2-7; D may be TRBD2 (6 bases). The CDR3 length is 13 residues. The V gene's germline CDR1 is GTSNPN and CDR2 SVGIG (reference sequence). In nucleotides, the CDR3 is TGTGCTTCCACTAGCCATTTTGTCTACGAGCAGTACTTC. This translates into CASTSHFVYEQYF.

The chain recombines TRBV2 with TRBJ2-3; 8 nucleotides match TRBD2. Per germline, CDR1 SNHLY and CDR2 FYNNEI. The CDR3 extends over 16 amino acids. Losses at the gene ends were 1 base for V and 0 bases for J; bases not matched to a gene: 3. For the CDR3, the DNA is TGTGCCAGCAGTGAAGGGGCTAGCGGGAGCACAGATACGCAGTATTTT. Residues: CASSEGASGSTDTQYF.